This TCR beta chain was sequenced for a study of blood T cell repertoires in COVID-19. Across the whole study: Samples taken during acute and convalescent COVID-19 were collected in the United States, Italy and Spain. T cells, B-cell-depleted T cells, or PBMCs supplied cDNA or gDNA.

The CDR3 totals 16 residues. Germline V gene data show CDR1 as SGHAT and CDR2 as FQNNGV. J lost 4 bases, V lost 8 bases, and 14 bases had no gene match. TCRdb keeps only in-frame clones here, not all; method: immunoSEQ multiplex PCR. The sample lists roughly 40,000 clones; roughly nine tenths were seen once. The specimen was peripheral blood. This chain links TRBV11-2 with TRBJ2-5, with 9 bases that match TRBD1. This TCR derives from a human donor in a cohort sampled during active COVID-19. The CDR3 nucleotides are TGTGCCAGCGGTTTAGGGACGGACAGGGGTAGAGAGACCCAGTACTTC. It codes for CASGLGTDRGRETQYF.